Sequencing of this T cell receptor (beta chain) was carried out in a study of shared clonotypes between healthy human individuals. The V gene lost 6 bases and the J gene lost 0 bases, with 9 bases spanning the gap. This CDR3 is built from 13 residues. Germline CDR1 is SGHNT and CDR2 is YYREEE (reference sequence). Details on this clone: The target antigen is unknown.

Naive CD8 cells, CD45RO-negative and positively selected for CCR7, excluded terminally differentiated effector memory CD45RA+ cells. TCRdb's table, derived via immunoSEQ multiplex PCR, lists solely in-frame clones and lacks some. The table includes about 800,000 clones, around 96% detected once. Broader study findings: Against clonotypes common to all four donors, non-shared ones had lower generation probabilities. What limited the represented genetic and exposure-history diversity was the small number of donors. A handful of donors shared approximately 5% of their naive CD4 clonotypes.

The origin of this receptor is a man younger than 40 in good health. Sequencing used naive CD8+ T cells sorted from blood. V usage is TRBV5-4 and J usage is TRBJ1-1; D possibly corresponds to TRBD1 (6 bases). CDR3 protein: CASNRDLNTEAFF. For the CDR3, the DNA is TGTGCCAGCAACAGGGACCTGAACACTGAAGCTTTCTTT.